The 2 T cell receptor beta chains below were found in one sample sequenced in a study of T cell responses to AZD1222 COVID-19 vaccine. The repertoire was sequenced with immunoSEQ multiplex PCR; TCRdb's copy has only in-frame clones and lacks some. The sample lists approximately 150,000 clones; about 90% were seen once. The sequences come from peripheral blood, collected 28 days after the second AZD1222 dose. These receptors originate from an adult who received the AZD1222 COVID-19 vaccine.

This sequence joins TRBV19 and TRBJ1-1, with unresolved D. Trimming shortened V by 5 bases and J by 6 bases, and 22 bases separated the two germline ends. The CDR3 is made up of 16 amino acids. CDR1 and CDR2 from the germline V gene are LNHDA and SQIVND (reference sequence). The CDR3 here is CASSSYARLGYPEAFF. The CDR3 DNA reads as TGTGCCAGTAGTTCCTACGCTAGATTAGGGTACCCTGAAGCTTTCTTT.

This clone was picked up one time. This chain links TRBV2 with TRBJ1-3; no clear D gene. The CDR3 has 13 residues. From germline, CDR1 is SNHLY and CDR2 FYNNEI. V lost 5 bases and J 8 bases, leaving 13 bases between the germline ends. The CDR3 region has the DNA TGTGCCAGCAGTATCCGAGGCTTGGACACCATATATTTT. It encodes CASSIRGLDTIYF.